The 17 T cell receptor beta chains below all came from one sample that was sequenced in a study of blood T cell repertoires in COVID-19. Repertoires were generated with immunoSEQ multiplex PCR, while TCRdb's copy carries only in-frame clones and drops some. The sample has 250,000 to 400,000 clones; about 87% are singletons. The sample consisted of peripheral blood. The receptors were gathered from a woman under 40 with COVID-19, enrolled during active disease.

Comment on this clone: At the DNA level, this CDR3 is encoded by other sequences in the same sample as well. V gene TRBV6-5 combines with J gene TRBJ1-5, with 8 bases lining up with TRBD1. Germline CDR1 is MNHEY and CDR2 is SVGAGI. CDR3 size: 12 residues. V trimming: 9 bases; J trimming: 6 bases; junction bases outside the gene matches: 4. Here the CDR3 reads CASRTGRQPQHF. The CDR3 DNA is TGTGCCAGTCGGACAGGGCGTCAGCCCCAGCATTTT.

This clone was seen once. The CDR3, as DNA: TGTGCCAGCAGCACAGACAGAACGGATTCACCCCTCCACTTT. Its protein is CASSTDRTDSPLHF. The chain combines TRBV9 with TRBJ1-6; D is perhaps TRBD1 (5 bases). This CDR3 is 14 amino acids long. V was clipped by 4 bases and J by 8 bases, with 13 bases between them. Germline V gene lookup returns CDR1 SGDLS and CDR2 YYNGEE. The complete variable domain, with remaining parts taken from reference TRBV9 and TRBJ1-6, reads DSGVTQTPKHLITATGQRVTLRCSPRSGDLSVYWYQQSLDQGLQFLIQYYNGEERAKGNILERFSAQQFPDLHSELNLSSLELGDSALYFCASSTDRTDSPLHFGNGTRLTVT.

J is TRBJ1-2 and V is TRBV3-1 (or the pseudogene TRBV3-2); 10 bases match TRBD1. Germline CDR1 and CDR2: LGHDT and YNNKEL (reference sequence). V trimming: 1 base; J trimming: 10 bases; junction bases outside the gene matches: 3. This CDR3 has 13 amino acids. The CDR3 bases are TGTGCCAGCAGCCAAGGGACAGGGGGGGACTACACCTTC. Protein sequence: CASSQGTGGDYTF.

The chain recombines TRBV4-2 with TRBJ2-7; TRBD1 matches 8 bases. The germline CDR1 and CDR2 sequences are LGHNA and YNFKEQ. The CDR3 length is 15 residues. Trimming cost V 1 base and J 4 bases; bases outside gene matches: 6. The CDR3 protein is CASSQAKQGDYEQYF. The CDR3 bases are TGTGCCAGCAGCCAAGCAAAACAGGGGGATTACGAGCAGTACTTC.

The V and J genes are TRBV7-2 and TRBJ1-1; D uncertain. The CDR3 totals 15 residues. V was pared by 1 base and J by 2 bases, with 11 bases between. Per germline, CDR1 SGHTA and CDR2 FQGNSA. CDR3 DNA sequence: TGTGCCAGCAGCTTAGTTGGGTCAGGCAACACTGAAGCTTTCTTT. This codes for CASSLVGSGNTEAFF. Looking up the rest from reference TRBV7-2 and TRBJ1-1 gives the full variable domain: GAGVSQSPSNKVTEKGKDVELRCDPISGHTALYWYRQSLGQGLEFLIYFQGNSAPDKSGLPSDRFSAERTGGSVSTLTIQRTQQEDSAVYLCASSLVGSGNTEAFFGQGTRLTVV.

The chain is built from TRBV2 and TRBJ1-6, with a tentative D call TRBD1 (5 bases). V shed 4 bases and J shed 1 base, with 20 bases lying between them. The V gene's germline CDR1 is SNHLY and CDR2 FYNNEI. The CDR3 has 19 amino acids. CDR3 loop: CASSVPDTFGASYNSPLHF. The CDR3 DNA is TGTGCCAGCAGTGTACCCGACACCTTTGGGGCTTCCTATAATTCACCCCTCCACTTT.

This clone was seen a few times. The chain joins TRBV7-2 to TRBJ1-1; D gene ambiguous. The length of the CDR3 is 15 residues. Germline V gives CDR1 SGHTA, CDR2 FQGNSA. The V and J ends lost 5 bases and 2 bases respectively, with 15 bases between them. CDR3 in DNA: TGTGCCAGCAGCCGGGAGAGGGCGGGAAACACTGAAGCTTTCTTT. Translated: CASSRERAGNTEAFF.

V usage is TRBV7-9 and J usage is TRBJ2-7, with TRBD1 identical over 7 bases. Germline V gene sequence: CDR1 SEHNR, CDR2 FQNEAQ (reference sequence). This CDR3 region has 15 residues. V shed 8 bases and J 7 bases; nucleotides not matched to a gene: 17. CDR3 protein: CASGPRGQPVEEQYF. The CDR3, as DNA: TGTGCCAGCGGACCAAGGGGGCAGCCGGTGGAGGAGCAGTACTTC.

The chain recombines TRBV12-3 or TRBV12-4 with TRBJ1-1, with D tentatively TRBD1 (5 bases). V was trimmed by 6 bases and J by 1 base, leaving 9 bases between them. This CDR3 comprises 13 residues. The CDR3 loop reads CASRLTGNTEAFF. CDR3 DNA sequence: TGTGCCAGCAGGCTTACAGGGAACACTGAAGCTTTCTTT.

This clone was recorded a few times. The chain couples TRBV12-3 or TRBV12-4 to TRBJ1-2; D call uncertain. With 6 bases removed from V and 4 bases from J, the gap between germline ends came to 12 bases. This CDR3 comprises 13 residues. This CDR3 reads CASSDIIFYGYTF. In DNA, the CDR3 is TGTGCCAGCAGCGACATTATCTTCTATGGCTACACCTTC.

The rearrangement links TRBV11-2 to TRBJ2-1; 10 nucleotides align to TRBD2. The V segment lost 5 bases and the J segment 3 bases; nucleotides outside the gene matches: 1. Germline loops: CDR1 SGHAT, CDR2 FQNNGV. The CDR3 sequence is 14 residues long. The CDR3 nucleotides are TGTGCCAGCAGCCCTAGCGGGGGCTACAATGAGCAGTTCTTC. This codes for CASSPSGGYNEQFF.

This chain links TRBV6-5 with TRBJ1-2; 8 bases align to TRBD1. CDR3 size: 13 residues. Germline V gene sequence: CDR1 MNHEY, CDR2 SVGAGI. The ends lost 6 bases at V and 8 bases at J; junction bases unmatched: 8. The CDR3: CASRPDRETGYTF. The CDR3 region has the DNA TGTGCCAGCAGACCGGACAGGGAAACCGGCTACACCTTC.

In nucleotides, the CDR3 is TGTGCCAGCAGCCAAGTTTATTCTTCGGACAGGGAGGATCAGCCCCAGCATTTT. This codes for CASSQVYSSDREDQPQHF. The chain carries TRBV4-2 and TRBJ1-5, with TRBD1 matching 8 bases. The germline V gene has CDR1 LGHNA and CDR2 YNFKEQ. V dropped 1 base and J dropped 5; count of bases not matched to a gene: 13. This CDR3 region has 18 residues.

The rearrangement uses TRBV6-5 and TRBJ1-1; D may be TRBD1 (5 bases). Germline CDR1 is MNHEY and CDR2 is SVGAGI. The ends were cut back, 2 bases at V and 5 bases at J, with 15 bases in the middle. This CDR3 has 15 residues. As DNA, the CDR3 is TGTGCCAGCAGTTACCTCGTGCGGGGGGGAACTGAAGCTTTCTTT. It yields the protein CASSYLVRGGTEAFF.

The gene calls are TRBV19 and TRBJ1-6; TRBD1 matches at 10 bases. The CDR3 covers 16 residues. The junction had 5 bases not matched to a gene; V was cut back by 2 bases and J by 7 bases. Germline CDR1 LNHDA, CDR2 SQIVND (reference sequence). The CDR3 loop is CASSIRTGGINSPLHF. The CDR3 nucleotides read TGTGCCAGTAGTATAAGGACAGGGGGGATCAATTCACCCCTCCACTTT.

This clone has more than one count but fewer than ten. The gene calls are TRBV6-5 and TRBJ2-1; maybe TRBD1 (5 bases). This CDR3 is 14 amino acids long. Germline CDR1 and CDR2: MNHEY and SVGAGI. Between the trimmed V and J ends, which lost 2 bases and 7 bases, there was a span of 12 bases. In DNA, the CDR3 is TGTGCCAGCAGTTACGGCAGGGCTCTAAATGAGCAGTTCTTC. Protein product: CASSYGRALNEQFF.

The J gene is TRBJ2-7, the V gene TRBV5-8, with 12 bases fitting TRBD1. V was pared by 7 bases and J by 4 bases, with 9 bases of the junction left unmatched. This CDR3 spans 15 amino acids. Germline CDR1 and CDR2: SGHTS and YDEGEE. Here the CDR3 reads CASSERDRGLYEQYF. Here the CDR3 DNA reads TGTGCCAGCTCCGAAAGGGACAGGGGGCTGTACGAGCAGTACTTC.